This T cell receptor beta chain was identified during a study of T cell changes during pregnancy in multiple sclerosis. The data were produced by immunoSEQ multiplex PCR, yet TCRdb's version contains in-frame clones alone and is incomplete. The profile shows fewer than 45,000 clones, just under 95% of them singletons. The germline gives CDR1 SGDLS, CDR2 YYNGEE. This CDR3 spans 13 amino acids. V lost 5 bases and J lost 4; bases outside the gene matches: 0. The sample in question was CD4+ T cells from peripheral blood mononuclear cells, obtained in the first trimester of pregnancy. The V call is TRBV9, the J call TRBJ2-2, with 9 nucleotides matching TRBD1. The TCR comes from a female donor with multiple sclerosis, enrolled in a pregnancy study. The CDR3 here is CASRTGGTGELFF. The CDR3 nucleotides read TGTGCCAGCAGGACAGGGGGCACCGGGGAGCTGTTTTTT.